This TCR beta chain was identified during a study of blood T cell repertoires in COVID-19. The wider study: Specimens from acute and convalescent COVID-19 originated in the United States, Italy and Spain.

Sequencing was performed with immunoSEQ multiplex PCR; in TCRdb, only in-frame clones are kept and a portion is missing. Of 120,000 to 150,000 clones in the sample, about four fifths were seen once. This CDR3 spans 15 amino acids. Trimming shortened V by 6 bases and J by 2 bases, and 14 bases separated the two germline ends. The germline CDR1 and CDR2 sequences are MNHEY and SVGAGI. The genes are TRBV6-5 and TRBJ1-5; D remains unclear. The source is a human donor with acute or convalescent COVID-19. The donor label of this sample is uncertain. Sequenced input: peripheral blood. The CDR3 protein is CASRDQQVRNQPQHF. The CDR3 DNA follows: TGTGCCAGCAGGGATCAGCAGGTACGCAATCAGCCCCAGCATTTT.